This is a list of T cell receptor beta chains from one sample in a study of blood T cell repertoires in COVID-19. Sequencing was performed with immunoSEQ multiplex PCR; in TCRdb, only in-frame clones are kept and a portion is missing. The sample yields about 150,000 clones, roughly four fifths seen once. Sequencing used peripheral blood. The receptor source for this set is an elderly man with acute or convalescent COVID-19. CDR3s include the opening cysteine and the closing phenylalanine or tryptophan. A D gene is named only where the DNA matches it firmly. Rows may omit the clone size; those that give it use once, few, many or a size class.

TRBV11-2	few	TRBJ2-7	TRBD2	CASSPASTLLAGALRRQYF	TGTGCCAGCAGCCCGGCCAGCACCTTACTAGCGGGGGCCCTTCGGAGGCAGTACTTC
TRBV10-3	NA	TRBJ1-2	TRBD1	CAISPSFGKDRGKDGYTF	TGTGCCATCAGTCCTTCCTTCGGCAAAGACAGGGGAAAGGATGGCTACACCTTC
TRBV5-4	NA	TRBJ2-2	TRBD2	CASSVLAGANTGELFF	TGTGCCAGCAGCGTGCTAGCGGGAGCGAACACCGGGGAGCTGTTTTTT
TRBV24-1	NA	TRBJ2-3	TRBD1	CATSDSVGQGASTDTQYF	TGTGCCACCAGTGATTCCGTTGGACAGGGGGCGAGCACAGATACGCAGTATTTT
TRBV3-1/TRBV3-2	few	TRBJ1-6	NA	CASSQEGRNSPLHF	TGTGCCAGCAGCCAAGAGGGCAGGAATTCACCCCTCCACTTT
TRBV19	NA	TRBJ1-6	TRBD1	CASSSRQGSPLHF	TGTGCCAGTAGTTCCCGACAGGGTTCACCCCTCCACTTT
TRBV3-1/TRBV3-2	NA	TRBJ1-2	NA	CASSQDPSGYGYTF	TGTGCCAGCAGCCAAGATCCTTCGGGTTATGGCTACACCTTC
TRBV19	NA	TRBJ1-5	NA	CASSIRREGQPQHF	TGTGCCAGTAGTATACGGAGGGAAGGTCAGCCCCAGCATTTT
TRBV20-1	NA	TRBJ2-3	TRBD2	CSASSGGATDTQYF	TGCAGTGCAAGTAGCGGGGGGGCTACAGATACGCAGTATTTT
TRBV7-3	NA	TRBJ2-7	NA	CASSLTDSSYEQYF	TGTGCCAGCAGCTTAACCGACAGCTCCTACGAGCAGTACTTC
TRBV27	NA	TRBJ1-2	NA	CASSSSRGVYYGYTF	TGTGCCAGCAGTTCCTCCAGGGGCGTCTACTATGGCTACACCTTC
TRBV5-1	NA	TRBJ1-2	TRBD1	CASSLFGQASSGYTF	TGCGCCAGCAGCTTATTCGGACAGGCTTCGAGTGGCTACACCTTC
TRBV7-9	NA	TRBJ2-3	NA	CASSLSGRTDTQYF	TGTGCCAGCAGCTTGTCAGGGCGGACAGATACGCAGTATTTT
TRBV5-6	NA	TRBJ1-5	NA	CASSLGGWSNQPQHF	TGTGCCAGCAGCTTGGGCGGCTGGAGCAATCAGCCCCAGCATTTT
TRBV5-4	NA	TRBJ1-6	NA	CASRIRGSSYNSPLHF	TGTGCCAGCAGGATCAGGGGCAGCTCCTATAATTCACCCCTCCACTTT
TRBV4-3	NA	TRBJ2-3	TRBD2	CASSQEAGFVDTQYF	TGCGCCAGCAGCCAAGAAGCGGGGTTCGTAGATACGCAGTATTTT
TRBV19	NA	TRBJ1-2	NA	CASNEGRIYGYTF	TGTGCCAGTAATGAGGGCAGGATCTATGGCTACACCTTC
TRBV2	NA	TRBJ2-1	TRBD2	CASSKAGGPGEQFF	TGTGCCAGCAGTAAAGCGGGGGGGCCGGGTGAGCAGTTCTTC
TRBV4-2	NA	TRBJ2-3	NA	CASSQLTTREASTDTQYF	TGTGCCAGCAGCCAACTCACCACTAGAGAGGCTAGCACAGATACGCAGTATTTT
TRBV28	NA	TRBJ2-3	NA	CASSFTRDTDTQYF	TGTGCCAGCAGTTTTACTAGAGATACAGATACGCAGTATTTT
TRBV6-5	NA	TRBJ1-1	NA	CASSYFGGADTEAFF	TGTGCCAGCAGTTACTTCGGGGGTGCAGACACTGAAGCTTTCTTT
TRBV5-6	NA	TRBJ1-2	NA	CASSLGQGNYGYTF	TGTGCCAGCAGCTTGGGGCAGGGAAACTATGGCTACACCTTC
TRBV3-1/TRBV3-2	NA	TRBJ1-6	NA	CASSQGTRNSPLHF	TGTGCCAGCAGCCAGGGGACAAGAAATTCACCCCTCCACTTT
TRBV7-8	NA	TRBJ2-1	TRBD2	CASSLAGGIYNEQFF	TGTGCCAGCAGCTTAGCGGGGGGGATCTACAATGAGCAGTTCTTC
TRBV5-1	few	TRBJ2-3	TRBD2	CASSSRLLAGAASTDTQYF	TGCGCCAGCAGCTCAAGGCTACTAGCGGGGGCCGCTAGCACAGATACGCAGTATTTT
TRBV27	NA	TRBJ1-5	NA	CASRLNTYQPQHF	TGTGCCAGCAGACTAAACACTTATCAGCCCCAGCATTTT
TRBV10-3	NA	TRBJ1-6	NA	CAISESGSSYNSPLHF	TGTGCCATCAGTGAGTCGGGGAGCTCCTATAATTCACCCCTCCACTTT
TRBV29-1	NA	TRBJ2-1	TRBD1	CSVEDWTGGYEQFF	TGCAGCGTTGAAGATTGGACAGGGGGATATGAGCAGTTCTTC
TRBV24-1	NA	TRBJ2-1	NA	CATSDLWRGNYNEQFF	TGTGCCACCAGTGATTTATGGCGGGGCAATTACAATGAGCAGTTCTTC
TRBV5-1	NA	TRBJ2-7	NA	CASSLLSQAFEQYF	TGCGCCAGCAGCTTGTTAAGCCAGGCATTCGAGCAGTACTTC
TRBV6-5	NA	TRBJ2-7	NA	CASSPGHISYEQYF	TGTGCCAGCAGTCCCGGACATATTTCCTACGAGCAGTACTTC
TRBV11-2	NA	TRBJ2-5	TRBD2	CASSLGTSGGSQETQYF	TGTGCCAGCAGCTTAGGAACTAGCGGGGGAAGCCAAGAGACCCAGTACTTC
TRBV18	NA	TRBJ2-1	TRBD1	CASSPGQHLPDEQFF	TGTGCCAGCTCACCGGGACAGCACCTACCCGATGAGCAGTTCTTC
TRBV11-3	NA	TRBJ1-2	TRBD1	CASSPVDRDYGYTF	TGTGCCAGCAGCCCAGTGGACAGGGACTATGGCTACACCTTC
TRBV11-3	NA	TRBJ2-1	TRBD2	CASSPSGLADYEQFF	TGTGCCAGCAGCCCGTCCGGACTAGCCGACTATGAGCAGTTCTTC
TRBV29-1	NA	TRBJ1-2	TRBD1	CSVPAPTGNYGYTF	TGCAGCGTCCCGGCGCCGACAGGGAACTATGGCTACACCTTC
TRBV28	few	TRBJ2-5	NA	CASSFTRRTQETQYF	TGTGCCAGCAGTTTTACCCGCAGGACTCAAGAGACCCAGTACTTC
TRBV6-5	NA	TRBJ1-4	NA	CASSYLPESNEKLFF	TGTGCCAGCAGTTACTTACCAGAATCCAATGAAAAACTGTTTTTT
TRBV10-3	NA	TRBJ2-2	TRBD1	CAISDGTGLNTGELFF	TGTGCCATCAGTGATGGGACAGGGTTGAACACCGGGGAGCTGTTTTTT
TRBV5-1	NA	TRBJ1-1	TRBD1	CASSLAGGNTEAFF	TGCGCCAGCAGCTTGGCAGGGGGGAACACTGAAGCTTTCTTT
TRBV10-3	few	TRBJ2-2	TRBD1	CATSAGTGHGELFF	TGTGCCACTTCGGCCGGGACAGGGCACGGGGAGCTGTTTTTT
TRBV11-2	NA	TRBJ2-7	NA	CASSLSRSYEQYF	TGTGCCAGCAGCTTAAGCAGGTCCTACGAGCAGTACTTC
TRBV3-1/TRBV3-2	NA	TRBJ2-7	NA	CASKASGDNF	TGTGCCAGCAAAGCCTCCGGGGACAACTTC
TRBV10-2	NA	TRBJ1-5	NA	CASRIRHLYSNQPQHF	TGCGCCAGCAGGATTCGACACCTCTATAGCAATCAGCCCCAGCATTTT
TRBV5-6	NA	TRBJ1-2	NA	CASSRPTGTTQTNYGYTF	TGTGCCAGCAGCAGACCGACAGGCACAACTCAAACGAACTATGGCTACACCTTC
TRBV6-1	once	TRBJ2-3	TRBD2	CASSVLAGGRGRTDTQYF	TGTGCCAGCAGTGTGTTAGCGGGGGGCCGAGGGCGCACAGATACGCAGTATTTT
TRBV24-1	NA	TRBJ1-2	TRBD1	CATNVDRAFDYGYTF	TGTGCCACAAACGTGGACAGGGCGTTTGACTATGGCTACACCTTC
TRBV5-8	NA	TRBJ2-3	TRBD2	CASSNRAGGSDTQYF	TGTGCCAGCAGCAACCGAGCGGGGGGCTCAGATACGCAGTATTTT